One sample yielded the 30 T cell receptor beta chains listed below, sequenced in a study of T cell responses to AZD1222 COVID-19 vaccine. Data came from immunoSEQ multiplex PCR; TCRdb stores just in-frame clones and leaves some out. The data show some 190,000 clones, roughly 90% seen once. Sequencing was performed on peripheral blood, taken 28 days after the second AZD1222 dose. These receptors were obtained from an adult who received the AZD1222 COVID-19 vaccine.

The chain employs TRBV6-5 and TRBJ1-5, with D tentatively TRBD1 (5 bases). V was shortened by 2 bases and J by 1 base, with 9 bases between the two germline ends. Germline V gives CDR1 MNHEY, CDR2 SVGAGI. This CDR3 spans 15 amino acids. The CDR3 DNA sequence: TGTGCCAGCAGTTACGCCAGGGTGAGCAATCAGCCCCAGCATTTT. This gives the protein CASSYARVSNQPQHF.

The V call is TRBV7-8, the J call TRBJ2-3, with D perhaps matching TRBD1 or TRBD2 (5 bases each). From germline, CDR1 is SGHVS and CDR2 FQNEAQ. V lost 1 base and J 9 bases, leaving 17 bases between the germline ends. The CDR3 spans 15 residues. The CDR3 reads CASSLERGKEYTQYF. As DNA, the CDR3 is TGTGCCAGCAGCTTAGAGAGGGGCAAAGAGTACACGCAGTATTTT.

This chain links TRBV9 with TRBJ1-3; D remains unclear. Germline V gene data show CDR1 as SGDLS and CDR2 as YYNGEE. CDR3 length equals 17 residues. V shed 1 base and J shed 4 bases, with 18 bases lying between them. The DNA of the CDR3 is TGTGCCAGCAGCGTATTAAGGCGGGGTTCTGTGGGAAACACCATATATTTT. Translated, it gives CASSVLRRGSVGNTIYF.

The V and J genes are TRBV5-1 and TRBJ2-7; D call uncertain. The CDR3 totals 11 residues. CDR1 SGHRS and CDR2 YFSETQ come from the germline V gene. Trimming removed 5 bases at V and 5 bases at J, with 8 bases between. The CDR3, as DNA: TGCGCCAGCAGAGCCTACAACGAGCAGTACTTC. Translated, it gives CASRAYNEQYF.

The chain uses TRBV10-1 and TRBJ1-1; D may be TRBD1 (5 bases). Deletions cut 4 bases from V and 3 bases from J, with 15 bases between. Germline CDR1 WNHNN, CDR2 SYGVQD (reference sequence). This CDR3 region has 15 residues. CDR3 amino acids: CASSGGRGRDTEAFF. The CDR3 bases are TGCGCCAGCAGTGGAGGCCGGGGGAGGGACACTGAAGCTTTCTTT.

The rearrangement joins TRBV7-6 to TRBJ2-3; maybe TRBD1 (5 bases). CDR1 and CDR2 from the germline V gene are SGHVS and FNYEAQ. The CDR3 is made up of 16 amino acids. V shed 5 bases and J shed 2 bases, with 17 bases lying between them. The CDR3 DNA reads TGTGCCAGCAGCCTCATGGGCAGGGCCCTCACAGATACGCAGTATTTT. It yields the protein CASSLMGRALTDTQYF.

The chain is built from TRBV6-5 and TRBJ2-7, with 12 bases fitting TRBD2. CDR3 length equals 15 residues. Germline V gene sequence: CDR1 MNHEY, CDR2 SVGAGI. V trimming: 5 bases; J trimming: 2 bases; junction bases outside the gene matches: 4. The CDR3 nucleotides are TGTGCCAGCAGTCCATGGACTAGCGGGACCTACGAGCAGTACTTC. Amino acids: CASSPWTSGTYEQYF.

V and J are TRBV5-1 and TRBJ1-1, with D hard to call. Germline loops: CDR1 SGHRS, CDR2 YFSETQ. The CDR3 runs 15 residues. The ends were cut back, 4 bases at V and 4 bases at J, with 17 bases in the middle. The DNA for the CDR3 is TGCGCCAGCAGCCCGGGGAATCGACCACGCACTGAAGCTTTCTTT. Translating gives CASSPGNRPRTEAFF. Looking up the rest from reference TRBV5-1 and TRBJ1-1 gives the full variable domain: KAGVTQTPRYLIKTRGQQVTLSCSPISGHRSVSWYQQTPGQGLQFLFEYFSETQRNKGNFPGRFSGRQFSNSRSEMNVSTLELGDSALYLCASSPGNRPRTEAFFGQGTRLTVV.

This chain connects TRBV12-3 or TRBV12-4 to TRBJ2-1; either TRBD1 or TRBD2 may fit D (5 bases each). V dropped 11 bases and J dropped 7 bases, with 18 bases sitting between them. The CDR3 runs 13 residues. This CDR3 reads CASNSGALNEQFF. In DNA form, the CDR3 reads TGTGCCTCCAATTCCGGGGCCCTGAATGAGCAGTTCTTC.

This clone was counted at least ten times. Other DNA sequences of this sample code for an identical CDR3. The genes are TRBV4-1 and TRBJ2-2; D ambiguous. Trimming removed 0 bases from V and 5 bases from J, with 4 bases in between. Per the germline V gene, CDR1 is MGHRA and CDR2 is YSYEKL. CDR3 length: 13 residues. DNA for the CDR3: TGCGCCAGCAGCCAAGAGAGGACCGGGGAGCTGTTTTTT. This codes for CASSQERTGELFF.

CDR3 sequence: CATSMGLTLGEQYF. The CDR3 coding sequence is TGTGCCACCAGCATGGGACTAACTCTAGGGGAGCAGTACTTC. This chain joins TRBV15 and TRBJ2-7, with 7 positions matching TRBD2. The CDR3 is 14 residues long. V was pared by 4 bases and J by 7 bases, with 10 bases of the junction left unmatched. Germline V gene lookup returns CDR1 LNHNV and CDR2 YYDKDF (reference sequence).

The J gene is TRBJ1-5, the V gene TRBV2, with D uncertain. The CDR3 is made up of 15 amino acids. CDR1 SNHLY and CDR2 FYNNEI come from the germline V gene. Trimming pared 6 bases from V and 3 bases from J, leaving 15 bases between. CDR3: CASRENTIINQPQHF. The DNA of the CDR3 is TGTGCCAGCAGGGAGAACACGATAATCAATCAGCCCCAGCATTTT.

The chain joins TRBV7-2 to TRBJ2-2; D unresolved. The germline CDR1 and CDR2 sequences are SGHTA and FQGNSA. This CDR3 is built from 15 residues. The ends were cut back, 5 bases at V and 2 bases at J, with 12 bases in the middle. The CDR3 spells CASSPQRRNTGELFF. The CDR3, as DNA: TGTGCCAGCAGCCCCCAACGGAGAAACACCGGGGAGCTGTTTTTT.

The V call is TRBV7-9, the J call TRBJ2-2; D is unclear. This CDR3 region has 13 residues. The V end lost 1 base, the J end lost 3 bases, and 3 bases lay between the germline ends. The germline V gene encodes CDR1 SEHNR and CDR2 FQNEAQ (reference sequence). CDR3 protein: CASSLGDTGELFF. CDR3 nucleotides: TGTGCCAGCAGCTTAGGAGACACCGGGGAGCTGTTTTTT.

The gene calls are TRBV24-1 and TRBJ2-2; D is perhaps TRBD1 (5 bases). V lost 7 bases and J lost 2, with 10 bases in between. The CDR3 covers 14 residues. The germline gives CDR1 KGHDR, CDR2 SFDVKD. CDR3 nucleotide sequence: TGTGCCACCAGGGGCCAGGGTAACACCGGGGAGCTGTTTTTT. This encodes CATRGQGNTGELFF.

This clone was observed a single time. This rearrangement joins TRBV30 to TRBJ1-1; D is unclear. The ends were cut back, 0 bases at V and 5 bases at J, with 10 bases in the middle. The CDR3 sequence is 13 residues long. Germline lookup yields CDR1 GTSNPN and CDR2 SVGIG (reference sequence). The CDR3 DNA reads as TGTGCCTGGAGTGTACAAGGACGAACTGAAGCTTTCTTT. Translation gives CAWSVQGRTEAFF.

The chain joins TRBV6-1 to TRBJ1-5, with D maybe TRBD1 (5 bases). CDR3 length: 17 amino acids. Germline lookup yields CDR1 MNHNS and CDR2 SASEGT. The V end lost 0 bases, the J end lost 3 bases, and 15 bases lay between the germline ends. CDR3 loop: CASSEARTGRNNQPQHF. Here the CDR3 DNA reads TGTGCCAGCAGTGAAGCGCGTACGGGGCGGAACAATCAGCCCCAGCATTTT.

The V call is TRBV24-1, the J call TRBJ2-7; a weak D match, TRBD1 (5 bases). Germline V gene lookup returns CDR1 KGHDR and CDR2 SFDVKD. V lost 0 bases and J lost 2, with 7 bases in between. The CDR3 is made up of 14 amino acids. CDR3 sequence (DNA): TGTGCCACCAGTGATTTGGGACAAACCTACGAGCAGTACTTC. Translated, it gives CATSDLGQTYEQYF.

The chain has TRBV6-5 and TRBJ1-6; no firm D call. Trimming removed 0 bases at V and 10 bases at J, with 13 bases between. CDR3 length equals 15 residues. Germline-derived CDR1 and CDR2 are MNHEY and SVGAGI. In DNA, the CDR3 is TGTGCCAGCAGTTACTCTAAAGGACCTGGCTCACCCCTCCACTTT. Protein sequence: CASSYSKGPGSPLHF.

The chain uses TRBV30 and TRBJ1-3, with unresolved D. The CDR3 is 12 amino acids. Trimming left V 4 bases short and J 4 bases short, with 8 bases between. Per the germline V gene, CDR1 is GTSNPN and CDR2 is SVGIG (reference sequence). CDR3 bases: TGTGCCTGGACCGGAGGGGGAAACACCATATATTTT. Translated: CAWTGGGNTIYF.

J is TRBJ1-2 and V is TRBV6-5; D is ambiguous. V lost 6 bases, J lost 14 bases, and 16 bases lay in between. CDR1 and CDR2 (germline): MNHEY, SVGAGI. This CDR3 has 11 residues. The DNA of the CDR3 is TGTGCCAGCAGGTCCACGGCGGGAAGTACCTTC. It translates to CASRSTAGSTF.

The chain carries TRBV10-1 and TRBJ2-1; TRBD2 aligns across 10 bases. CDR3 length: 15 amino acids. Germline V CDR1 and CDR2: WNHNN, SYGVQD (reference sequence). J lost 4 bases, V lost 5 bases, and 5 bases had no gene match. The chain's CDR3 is CASSLAGAPYNEQFF. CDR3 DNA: TGCGCCAGCAGTCTAGCGGGGGCCCCTTACAATGAGCAGTTCTTC.

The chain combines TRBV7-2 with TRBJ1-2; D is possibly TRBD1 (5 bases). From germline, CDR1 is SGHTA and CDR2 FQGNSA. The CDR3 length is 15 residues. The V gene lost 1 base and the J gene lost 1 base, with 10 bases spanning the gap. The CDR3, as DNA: TGTGCCAGCAGCTTAGGAACAGGCGTTAACTATGGCTACACCTTC. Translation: CASSLGTGVNYGYTF.

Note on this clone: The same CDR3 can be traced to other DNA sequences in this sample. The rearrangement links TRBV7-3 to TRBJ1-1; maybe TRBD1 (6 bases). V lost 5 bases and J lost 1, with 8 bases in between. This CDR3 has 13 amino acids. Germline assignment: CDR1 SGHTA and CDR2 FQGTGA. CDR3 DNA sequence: TGTGCCAGCAGCCAGGGACAGAACACTGAAGCTTTCTTT. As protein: CASSQGQNTEAFF.

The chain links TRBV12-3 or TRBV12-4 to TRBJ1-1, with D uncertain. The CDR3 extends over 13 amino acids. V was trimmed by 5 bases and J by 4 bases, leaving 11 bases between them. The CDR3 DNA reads TGTGCCAGCAGTGTAACACGATTCACTGAAGCTTTCTTT. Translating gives CASSVTRFTEAFF.

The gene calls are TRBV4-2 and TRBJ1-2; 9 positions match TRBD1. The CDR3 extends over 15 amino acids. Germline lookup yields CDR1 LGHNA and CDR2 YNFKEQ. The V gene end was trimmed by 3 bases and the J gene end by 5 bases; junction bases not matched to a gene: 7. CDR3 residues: CASSQRRTGEYGYTF. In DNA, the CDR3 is TGTGCCAGCAGCCAGAGAAGGACAGGGGAATATGGCTACACCTTC.

CDR3 DNA sequence: TGCAGTGTGGTGAAACCAGATACGCAGTATTTT. Its protein is CSVVKPDTQYF. This chain links TRBV20-1 with TRBJ2-3, with D hard to call. V was pared by 7 bases and J by 4 bases, with 9 bases between. The CDR3 is made up of 11 amino acids. The V gene's germline CDR1 is DFQATT and CDR2 SNEGSKA (reference sequence).

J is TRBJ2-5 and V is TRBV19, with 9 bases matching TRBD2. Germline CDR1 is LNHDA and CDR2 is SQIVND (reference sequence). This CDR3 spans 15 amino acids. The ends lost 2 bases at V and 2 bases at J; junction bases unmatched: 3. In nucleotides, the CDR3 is TGTGCCAGTAGTATAACAGCGGGAGGACAAGAGACCCAGTACTTC. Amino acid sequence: CASSITAGGQETQYF.

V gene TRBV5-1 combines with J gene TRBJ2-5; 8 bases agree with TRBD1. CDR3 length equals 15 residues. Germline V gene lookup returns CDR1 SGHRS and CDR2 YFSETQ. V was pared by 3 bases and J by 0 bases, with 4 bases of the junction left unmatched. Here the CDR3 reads CASSSTTGDQETQYF. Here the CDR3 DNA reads TGCGCCAGCAGCTCGACGACAGGGGACCAAGAGACCCAGTACTTC.

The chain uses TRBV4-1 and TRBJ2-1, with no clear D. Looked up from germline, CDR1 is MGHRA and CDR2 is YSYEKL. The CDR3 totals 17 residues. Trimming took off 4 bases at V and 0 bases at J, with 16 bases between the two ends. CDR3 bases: TGCGCCAGCAGCCGGGAAATAGGACGATTCTCCTACAATGAGCAGTTCTTC. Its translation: CASSREIGRFSYNEQFF.